This TCR beta chain was recovered during a study of blood T cells in healthy people across ages. Study observations and caveats: Investigators treated diversity estimates from one million T cells as underestimates. Bulk PBMC profiling left naive and antigen-experienced comparisons inconclusive. Long-lived donors had more naive CD4+ cells and higher diversity than aged donors.

Those donating, healthy Caucasian individuals from Russia, were aged about 6 to 100. As for this clonotype: The antigen is unknown. At one boundary the junction diverges from the germline segment, which might be a read error.

With a J-beta primer mix and a sample-barcoded 5' primer, a second PCR ran 7 to 11 cycles. Each CDR3 protein is one row after TCRdb ran MiXCR on the 5' RACE reads. The table includes 850,000 to 1,000,000 distinct CDR3 sequences, just over 50% detected once. Per the germline V gene, CDR1 is MNHNS and CDR2 is SASEGT. The CDR3 extends over 14 amino acids. This rearrangement joins TRBV6-1 to TRBJ2-6; D is unresolved. Specimen: blood. The TCR comes from a woman aged 60-75 years in good health. The CDR3 DNA is TGTGCCAGCAGGATGAACTCTGGGGTCAACGTCCTGACTTTC. It translates to CASRMNSGVNVLTF.